The T cell receptor (beta chain) under discussion was sequenced for a study of T cell clonotyping in hematopoietic cell transplantation. Overall study results and limits: At the given depth, recipient repertoires were over 97% de novo clonotypes.

Noted time point: recipient sample about 28 days before transplant, after cytoreduction. This CDR3 contains 13 residues. Germline V gives CDR1 GTSNPN, CDR2 SVGIG (reference sequence). V was trimmed by 0 bases and J by 4 bases, leaving 9 bases between them. This clone was recorded a few times. What it binds is unknown. Libraries were prepared by immunoSEQ multiplex PCR; TCRdb keeps only in-frame clonotypes and omits some of them. The sample has 5,000 to 6,000 clones, about 34% seen once; the top ten hold less than 20%. The specimen was peripheral blood mononuclear cells, collected before stem cell transplant. The chain links TRBV30 to TRBJ1-2, with D possibly being TRBD1 (5 bases). The source of this sequence is a man in his forties or fifties with myelofibrosis. Some clones in this sample may be carry-over from other donors' samples. The CDR3 sequence: CAWSVSQGYGYTF. In nucleotides, the CDR3 is TGTGCCTGGAGTGTATCCCAGGGCTATGGCTACACCTTC.